Listed below are T cell receptor beta chains from one sample, sequenced in a study of Ad26.COV2.S vaccination and SARS-CoV-2 variants. The data were produced by immunoSEQ multiplex PCR, yet TCRdb's version contains in-frame clones alone and is incomplete. The sample carries hundreds of thousands of clones, about nine tenths recorded once. Source: peripheral blood, taken in a trial of Ad26.COV2.S vaccine versus placebo. The receptors were sampled from a person between 18 and 65 years old who received the Ad26.COV2.S COVID-19 vaccine or a placebo. Both conserved end residues are part of each CDR3. The D gene is left open where the match is weak. Expanded clones get a size class; other rows say once, few or many, or leave the size out.

j_call v_call d_call clone_size cdr3_aa cdr3_nt
TRBJ1-2 TRBV7-2 . . CASSLEGARGYTF TGTGCCAGCAGCTTAGAAGGGGCCCGGGGCTACACCTTC
TRBJ2-7 TRBV6-5 TRBD2 few CASSYSLAGLEQYF TGTGCCAGCAGTTACTCCCTAGCGGGGCTCGAGCAGTACTTC
TRBJ2-3 TRBV9 TRBD2 . CASSVLPGAGGDTDTQYF TGTGCCAGCAGCGTACTCCCGGGAGCGGGGGGGGACACAGATACGCAGTATTTT
TRBJ1-2 TRBV7-9 . . CASSYDTNLNPYGYTF TGTGCCAGCAGCTATGACACCAACCTGAACCCCTATGGCTACACCTTC
TRBJ2-7 TRBV6-6 TRBD1 . CASSFSGTGGHEQYF TGTGCCAGCAGTTTCTCCGGGACAGGAGGCCACGAGCAGTACTTC
TRBJ2-3 TRBV10-3 TRBD2 . CAISELSGSTDTQYF TGTGCCATCAGTGAGCTTAGCGGGAGCACAGATACGCAGTATTTT
TRBJ1-3 TRBV6-2/TRBV6-3 TRBD1 . CASSYGGTAAGNTIYF TGTGCCAGCAGTTACGGCGGGACAGCGGCTGGAAACACCATATATTTT
TRBJ2-2 TRBV15 . . CATSSGDTGELFF TGTGCCACCAGCAGTGGGGACACCGGGGAGCTGTTTTTT
TRBJ1-1 TRBV19 TRBD1 . CASSIDSGGPIVNTEAFF TGTGCCAGTAGTATCGACTCAGGGGGCCCAATTGTGAACACTGAAGCTTTCTTT
TRBJ1-2 TRBV19 TRBD1 . CASSRDRGSGYTF TGTGCCAGTAGCCGGGACAGGGGAAGTGGCTACACCTTC
TRBJ2-7 TRBV10-2 TRBD2 . CASRPLAGDTYEQYF TGCGCCAGCAGACCCCTAGCGGGGGATACCTACGAGCAGTACTTC